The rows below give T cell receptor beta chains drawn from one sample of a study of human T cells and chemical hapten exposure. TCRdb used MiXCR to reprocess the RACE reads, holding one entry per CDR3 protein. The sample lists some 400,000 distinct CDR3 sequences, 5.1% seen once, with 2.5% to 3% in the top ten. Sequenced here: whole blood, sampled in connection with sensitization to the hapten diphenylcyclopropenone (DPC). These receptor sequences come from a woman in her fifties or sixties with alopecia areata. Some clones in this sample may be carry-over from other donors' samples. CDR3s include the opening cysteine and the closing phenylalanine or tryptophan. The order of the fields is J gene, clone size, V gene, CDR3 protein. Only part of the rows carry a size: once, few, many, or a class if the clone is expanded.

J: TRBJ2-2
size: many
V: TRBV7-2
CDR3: CASSLRPDGSGELFF

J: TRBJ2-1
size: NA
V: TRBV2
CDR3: CASTADLNEQFF

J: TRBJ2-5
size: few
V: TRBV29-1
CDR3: CSVEETQYF

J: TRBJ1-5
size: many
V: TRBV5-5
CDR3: CASSGDRGLQPQHF

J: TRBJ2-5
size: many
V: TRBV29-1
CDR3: CSAGGLGGVETQYF

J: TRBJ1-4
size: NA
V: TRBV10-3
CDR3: CAIRGRENEKLFF

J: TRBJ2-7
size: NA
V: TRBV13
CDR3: CASTLGRGSYEQYF

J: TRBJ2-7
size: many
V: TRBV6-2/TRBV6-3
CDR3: CASSRSSGVAPEQYF

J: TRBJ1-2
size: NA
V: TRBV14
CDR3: CASSLIGVYGYTF

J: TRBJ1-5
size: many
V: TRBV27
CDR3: CAAGGNQPQHF

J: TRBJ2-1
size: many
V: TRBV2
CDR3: CASSGSSGRGNEQFF

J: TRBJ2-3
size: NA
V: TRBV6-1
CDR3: CASSEWDSGGVVDTQYF

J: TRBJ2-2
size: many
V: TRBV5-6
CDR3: CASSSFGQGRNTGELFF

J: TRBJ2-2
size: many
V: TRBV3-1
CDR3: CASSQTGSGELFF

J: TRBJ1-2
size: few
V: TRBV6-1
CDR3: CASSVEGTEPNYGYTF

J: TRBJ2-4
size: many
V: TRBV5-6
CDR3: CASNSGLAKNIQYF

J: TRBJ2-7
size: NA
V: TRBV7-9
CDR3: CASSNLIGASLTPYEQYF

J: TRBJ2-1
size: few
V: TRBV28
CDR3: CASSPLGGTGNEQFF

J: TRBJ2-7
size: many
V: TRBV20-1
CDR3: CSAFRVEQYF

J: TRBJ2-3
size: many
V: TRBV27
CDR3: CASSLSPSGGTDTQYF

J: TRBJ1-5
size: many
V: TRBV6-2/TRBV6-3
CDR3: CASRDSDQPQHF

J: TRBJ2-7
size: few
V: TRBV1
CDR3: CTSSQDDQVPSEQYF

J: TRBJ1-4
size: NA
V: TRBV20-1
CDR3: CSAPTGGGEKLFF

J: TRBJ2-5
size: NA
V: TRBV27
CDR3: CASSSLAAQETQYF

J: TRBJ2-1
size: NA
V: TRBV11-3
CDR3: CASSPTGTGGNEQFF

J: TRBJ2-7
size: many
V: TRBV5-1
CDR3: CASSLSANTYEQYF

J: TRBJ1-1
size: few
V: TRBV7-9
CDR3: CASSLESYTEAFF

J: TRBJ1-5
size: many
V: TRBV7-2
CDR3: CASSLATTEYQPQHF

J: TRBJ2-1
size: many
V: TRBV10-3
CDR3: CAISPGLVGEQFF

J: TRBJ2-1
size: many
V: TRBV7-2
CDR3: CASSLVGSDNEQFF

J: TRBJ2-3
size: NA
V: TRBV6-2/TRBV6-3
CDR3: CASSYRPSGAFITQYF

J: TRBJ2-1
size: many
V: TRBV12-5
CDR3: CASAIHEQFF

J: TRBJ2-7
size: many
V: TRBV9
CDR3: CASSVGSAGGSYEQYF

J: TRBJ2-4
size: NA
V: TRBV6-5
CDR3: CASSYSSIAKNIQYF

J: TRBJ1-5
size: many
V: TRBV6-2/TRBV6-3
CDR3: CASSYSGGGEPQHF

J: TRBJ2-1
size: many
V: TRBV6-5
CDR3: CASRRRRGSYNEQFF

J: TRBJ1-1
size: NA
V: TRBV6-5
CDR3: CASSYYGVGNTEAFF

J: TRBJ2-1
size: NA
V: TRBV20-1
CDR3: CSAADWRSYNEQFF

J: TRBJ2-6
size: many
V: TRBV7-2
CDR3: CASSLGYAVLTF

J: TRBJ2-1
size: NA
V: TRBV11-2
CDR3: CASSFGSEQFF

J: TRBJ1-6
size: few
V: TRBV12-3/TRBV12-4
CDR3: CASKHTGNNSPLHF

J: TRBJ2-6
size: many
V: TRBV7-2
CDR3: CASSLGRLSSGANVLTF

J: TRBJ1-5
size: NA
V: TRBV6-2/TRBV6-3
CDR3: CASANTGGRQPQHF

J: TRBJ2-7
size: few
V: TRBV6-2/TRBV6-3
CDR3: CASSYSQGAASYEQYF

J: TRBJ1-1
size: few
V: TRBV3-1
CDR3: CASSQPGGITEAFF

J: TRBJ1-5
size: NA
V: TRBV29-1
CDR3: CSSTRQPQHF

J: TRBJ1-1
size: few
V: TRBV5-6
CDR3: CASSPAGVRGRTEAFF

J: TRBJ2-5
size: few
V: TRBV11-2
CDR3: CASSLADRTETQYF

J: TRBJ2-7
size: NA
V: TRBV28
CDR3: CASRLAGSSYEQYF

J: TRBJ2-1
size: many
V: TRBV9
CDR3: CASSVYDEQFF

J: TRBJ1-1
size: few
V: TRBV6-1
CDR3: CASSESTGSAFF

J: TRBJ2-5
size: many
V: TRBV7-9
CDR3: CASSSDRDQETQYF

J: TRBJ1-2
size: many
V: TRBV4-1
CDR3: CASSQGPGGSYGYTF

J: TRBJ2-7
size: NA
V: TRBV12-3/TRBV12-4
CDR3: CASSSRGNEQYF

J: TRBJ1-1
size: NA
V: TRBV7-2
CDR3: CASSFKTGRMNTEAFF